This T cell receptor (beta chain) was recovered during a study of shared clonotypes between healthy human individuals. A CD45RA+ naive subset and a CD45RA-negative memory subset were split from CD4+ cells. Assay used: immunoSEQ multiplex PCR; TCRdb lists only in-frame clones, some missing. The sample has roughly 1.4 million clones, 97% to 99% seen once. V was pared by 0 bases and J by 8 bases, with 12 bases between. Germline V gene sequence: CDR1 SGHDT, CDR2 YYEEEE. The CDR3 totals 15 residues. Material for sequencing was naive CD4+ T cells sorted from blood. Specified subset: CD45RA+ positively selected. This receptor was identified in a man aged 25 to 40 in good health. This chain links TRBV5-6 with TRBJ2-6; TRBD1 or TRBD2 may be the D gene (5 bases each). CDR3 region: CASSLVWDGTNVLTF. For the CDR3, the DNA is TGTGCCAGCAGCTTGGTGTGGGACGGGACCAACGTCCTGACTTTC.